The 4 T cell receptor beta chains below come from one sample, sequenced in a study of T cells after yellow fever vaccination. From the 5' RACE reads, TCRdb called clonotypes with MiXCR, one entry per CDR3 protein. The table shows hundreds of thousands of distinct CDR3 sequences, with less than 20% occurring only once. The source was PBMCs, collected around 5 days after the first yellow fever vaccination. Receptors were obtained from a man between 18 and 29 years old who received the YFV17D yellow fever vaccine.

This clonotype was found a few times. The CDR3 here is CSASHTGASNQPQHF. The CDR3 DNA follows: TGCAGTGCTAGCCATACCGGGGCTAGCAATCAGCCCCAGCATTTT. The V gene is TRBV20-1, the J gene TRBJ1-5; perhaps TRBD1 as D (5 bases). This CDR3 is built from 15 residues. V was clipped by 3 bases and J by 0 bases, with 12 bases between them. CDR1 and CDR2 from the germline V gene are DFQATT and SNEGSKA (reference sequence).

The rearrangement links TRBV25-1 to TRBJ2-4; 9 nucleotides match TRBD2. The germline V gene has CDR1 MGHDK and CDR2 SYGVNS. The CDR3 runs to 18 residues. The J segment lost 0 bases and the V segment lost 6 bases, leaving 12 bases of the junction unmatched. CDR3 residues: CASSLPAGGSLAKNIQYF. CDR3 nucleotide sequence: TGTGCCAGCAGCCTACCAGCGGGGGGATCACTAGCCAAAAACATTCAGTACTTC. The entire variable domain, with the rest obtained from reference TRBV25-1 and TRBJ2-4, is as follows: EADIYQTPRYLVIGTGKKITLECSQTMGHDKMYWYQQDPGMELHLIHYSYGVNSTEKGDLSSESTVSRIRTEHFPLTLESARPSHTSQYLCASSLPAGGSLAKNIQYFGAGTRLSVL.

Concerning this clonotype: The junction does not match germline at one end; this may be a read error. J is TRBJ1-1 and V is TRBV18, with D perhaps matching TRBD1 (5 bases). This CDR3 has 15 residues. Germline loops: CDR1 KGHSH, CDR2 LQKENI. The chain's CDR3 is CASSPGPRGSTEDFF. CDR3 coding DNA: TGTGCCAGCTCACCTGGACCGCGGGGGAGCACTGAAGATTTCTTT.

This clonotype has a handful of counts. This chain links TRBV10-3 with TRBJ1-2, with D unresolved. CDR1 is ENHRY and CDR2 is SYGVKD in the germline V gene. There are 13 residues in the CDR3. V was trimmed by 7 bases and J by 5 bases, leaving 14 bases between them. CDR3 bases: TGTGCCATCAAGGGAGGGAGTATTTATGGCTACACCTTC. This translates into CAIKGGSIYGYTF.